In its sample, the clone carrying this T cell receptor beta chain was seen a few times. The antigen remains unidentified. This entry comes from a study of T cell repertoires in cytomegalovirus infection. Overall study findings and caveats: Cumulative frequency of public TCR beta families picked out carriers of CMV plus the relevant HLA. HLA-C-restricted, CMV-specific TCR beta clonotypes were dominant ex vivo.

The CDR3 loop spans 14 amino acids. CDR1 and CDR2 (germline): MDHEN, SYDVKM. Trimming stripped 7 bases from V and 0 bases from J, with 9 bases between. MiXCR, applied by TCRdb to the reads, yields one record per CDR3 protein. The sample has under 800,000 distinct CDR3 sequences; 20% to 30% are singletons. The sequencing sample was made of CD8+ T cells from PBMCs. This chain uses TRBV28 with TRBJ1-4; D uncertain. The receptor's source is a human donor in good health (CMV status not recorded). Some clones in this sample may be carry-over from other donors' samples. This CDR3 reads CASIGVSTNEKLFF. For the CDR3, the DNA is TGTGCCAGCATCGGGGTTTCAACTAATGAAAAACTGTTTTTT.